The clone carrying this T cell receptor (beta chain) came up many times. The antigen remains unidentified. The source of the sample is a study of early T cells in non-severe SARS-CoV-2 infection. Study as a whole: RNA in bulk from unsorted whole blood was sequenced, and chains were unpaired.

Germline CDR1 reads MNHEY; CDR2 reads SMNVEV (reference sequence). V gave up 10 bases and J gave up 0 bases, with 10 bases separating them. The CDR3 totals 14 residues. Molecules of cDNA were individually given unique molecular identifiers that were attached to them. TCRdb re-derived calls from the 5' RACE reads in MiXCR, one entry per CDR3 protein. The sample consists of roughly 50,000 distinct CDR3 sequences, roughly 9.8% of them appearing once. The study, taken as a whole, reports: Anti-spike CD8 specificities were favored by VDJdb matching, whose results missed private and CD4 specificities.

What was sequenced was whole blood. This sequence joins TRBV27 and TRBJ2-6; D may be TRBD2 (6 bases). This receptor was obtained from an adult who was a healthcare worker with PCR-confirmed SARS-CoV-2 infection or an uninfected control (not recorded which). The CDR3 DNA reads as TGTGCCACCGGGGGAGGCTCTGGGGCCAACGTCCTGACTTTC. As protein: CATGGGSGANVLTF.